This T cell receptor (beta chain) appears in the sequencing data of a study of cytomegalovirus exposure and HLA in healthy donors (dated by TCRdb to about 2017). Background on the whole study: An earlier analysis of 587 of the donors reported 250 to 350 Gb of sequence data and 117 million unique TCR beta sequences obtained from approximately 180 million T cells. About 5 DR-DQ haplotypes were handled as single units for association and clustering, since linkage in the cohort was strong. Both class I and class II loci were covered by HLA typing, at four-digit resolution. The genetic ancestry cluster associated with self-reported Caucasian donors included around four fifths of the roughly 400 genotyped donors. An early release that covered some 630 HLA-typed donors contained 300 to 350 gigabases of sequencing data and roughly 84 million unique TCR sequences. To decide whether each TCR beta V gene segment behaved as functional or pseudogenic, an earlier analysis of some 600 of the donors relied on high-throughput TCR beta sequencing. The study profiled the T cell repertoires of about 720 subjects by immunosequencing and related them to cytomegalovirus serostatus. To predict cytomegalovirus infection status, the study brought together high-throughput TCR immunosequencing, statistical association of individual TCRs with disease status, and machine learning. Donor age, sex, ethnicity and CMV serostatus were collected together with the repertoire data. All discovery cohort repertoires had been generated on a single sequencing platform. A separate validation cohort of some 130 different subjects was used in addition to the roughly 720-subject first cohort. The aim of the study was to test whether cataloging public T cell receptors could identify signatures of past pathogen exposure. In a later analysis, previously published TCR beta repertoires from 600 to 850 donors were re-analyzed and high-resolution HLA genotyping was added so that TCR occurrence patterns could be studied. Rather than drawing on any new phenotypic data, the later analysis identified candidate immune exposures from TCR beta sequences and the way those sequences occurred across donors. A later genetic analysis took genome-wide SNP genotypes for about 55% of the 666 donors and used that subset as a discovery cohort. Typing coverage varied by locus: roughly 620-640 donors for A, B, C, DRB1 and DQB1; roughly 560 for DQA1; more than 600 for DPA1; more than 450 for DPB1. On average, about 240,000 unique TCR beta nucleotide sequences were sequenced per donor among a few hundred genotyped donors of the cohort, with about 17% of those sequences being non-productive.

The cohort consisted of approximately 670 healthy bone marrow donors. All cohort members were sampled while nominally healthy, although unrecorded immune exposures were likely present. Of the 690 or so cohort members, around 290 had a positive CMV serostatus and roughly 370 had a negative one, while no CMV serostatus was recorded for the donor. A peripheral blood sample was collected from each donor, and TCR beta sequencing was performed on peripheral blood mononuclear cells. The Qiagen DNeasy Blood Extraction Kit was used to extract genomic DNA from the blood cell samples. Points on this clone: There is no known antigen for this receptor. Base-call qualities are not available, and no considerably larger clone is one nucleotide away.

The library was made by the immunoSEQ multiplex PCR assay. The multiplex PCR relied on a mix of 60 forward primers for TCR Vbeta segments and 13 reverse primers for TCR Jbeta segments. A multiplex PCR assay on genomic DNA amplified the CDR3 region of rearranged TCR beta genes. The amplified TCR beta libraries were sequenced on the Illumina HiSeq System as 87-base-pair reads. As for how the authors treated the data: In a later analysis, roughly 80 million unique TCR beta chains were counted across the 500 to 850 repertoires, and approximately 11 million of these chains were shared by at least two donors. Raw reads were error-corrected and collapsed into unique sequences by a nearest-neighbor algorithm in which closely related sequences were merged to remove PCR and sequencing errors. Alignment of CDR3 sequences to IMGT reference sequences was used to assign V, D and J gene segments. For a sequence to be retained, a match of at least six nucleotides to both a V gene segment and a J gene segment was required. Rearrangements were classified as productive when the CDR3 lacked stop codons and remained in frame with V and J, and all other rearrangements were classified as non-productive. Following IMGT convention, CDR3 was defined as the stretch from the second conserved V-encoded cysteine up to the conserved J-encoded phenylalanine. Sequences without an unambiguous match to a single V gene segment were excluded from the earlier analysis of almost 600 of the donors. In an earlier analysis of a few hundred of the donors, a V segment was called functional when productive rearrangements were above 56.7%, and segregating when the standard deviation between donors exceeded 5%. To diagnose cytomegalovirus status from the catalog of TCR beta chain sequences, a statistical classification framework was built. V and J gene assignment, in a later analysis, came from comparing TCR nucleotide sequences with IMGT/GENE-DB human TR gene sequences. Using the TCRdist pipeline, a later analysis assigned CDR3 sequences along with most-parsimonious VDJ recombination scenarios. In a later analysis, every TCR beta chain was defined by the combination of its CDR3 amino acid sequence and its V-gene family, and reads without a unique V-gene family were dropped. In a later analysis, a few hundred highly shared, low-generation-probability nucleotide sequences were removed to address suspected cross-contamination and a sequencing artifact. In a later analysis, a clonal expansion index was calculated for each public chain from normalized within-repertoire ranks of inferred template counts. In a later analysis, generation probabilities were computed using a VDJ recombination model fitted to out-of-frame rearrangements, and the results were checked against IGoR. A later analysis scored TCR-TCR, TCR-HLA and TCR-CMV co-occurrence with hypergeometric tests, applying a repertoire-size bias correction to TCR pairs. A later analysis estimated false discovery rates by permuting HLA or CMV assignments 20 times. In a later analysis, co-occurring TCRs were grouped using DBSCAN, with TCRdist sequence similarity added in when clustering inside HLA-allele-positive subsets. For co-occurrence clustering, repertoires with fewer than 30,000 or more than 120,000 public chains were excluded, along with about five repertoires with anomalous nucleotide sharing. TCRdb retrieved this table from immuneACCESS and kept in-frame rearrangements only. Not all clones are present; in checked studies, unresolved V genes account for under half, and no reason is known for the remainder. The V and J calls and clone size are taken from that table; D and trimming were inferred from the DNA. Across this sample there are 70,000 to 95,000 clones, with over 75% seen only once. Jointly, the top ten make up around 15% of the sample.

CDR3 length: 15 amino acids, cysteine to phenylalanine. The only DNA kept is the CDR3, 45 bases in frame from the first base. The junction shows trimming of 1 base on V and 7 bases on J, plus 13 bases between the germline ends. CDR1 and CDR2, looked up from the germline V gene, are SGHVS and FNYEAQ. What the research found in general, with its limitations: Assigning TCR associations to individual alleles was difficult when HLA alleles, especially DR and DQ, strongly co-occurred. A later analysis found that most CMV-associated TCR beta chains appeared HLA-restricted, with HLA associations seemingly driven largely by CMV exposure. HLA typing was unavailable for some donors at each locus, so association tests used only the typed subset. Sequencing depth was assumed to be roughly uniform across donors in the presence/absence analyses, though that assumption may not hold. A total of 150 to 200 TCR beta chains were listed by the study as associated with cytomegalovirus. This cohort had only TCR beta chains sequenced, and the lack of alpha or paired-chain data limited which features could be detected. Three of the identified cytomegalovirus-associated TCR beta chains were confirmed in vitro to be specific for cytomegalovirus antigens. A later analysis found that TCR association rates varied across HLA loci, with DRB1 alleles showing the most associated TCRs and HLA-C alleles the fewest. A group of highly shared sequence variants was considered likely to be a technical artifact of the sequencing pipeline. Several of the top co-occurrence clusters appeared to be linked to parvovirus B19, influenza, CMV and Epstein-Barr virus, according to a later analysis. Across donors, most TCR sequences were observed very rarely, whereas some public TCRs were present in many individuals. Compared with equally common non-associated chains, HLA-associated TCR beta chains in a later analysis were more clonally expanded and had lower generation probabilities. An association between a missense DCLRE1C variant and V-gene and J-gene trimming of TCR beta chains was found in a later genetic analysis and replicated in an independent cohort. In a later analysis, about 17,000 TCR beta sequences were associated with specific HLA alleles at a false discovery rate of 0.05. CMV serostatus was the only immune exposure information available for the cohort. A later genetic analysis reported fewer N-insertions in productive TCRs among donors in an Asian-associated ancestry cluster than the roughly 670-donor mean. An earlier analysis of around 600 of the donors showed that most TCR beta V segments appeared in productive rearrangements either about 87% or about 30% of the time, which broadly matched IMGT annotations. Because counts were too low, about 18 rarely observed V segments, including chromosome 9 orphons, were excluded from the earlier analysis of 587 of the donors. A further reported finding was that TCR beta sequences accurately predicted the HLA-A and HLA-B alleles for most subjects in the first cohort. Some IMGT-functional V segments, including TRBV6-2 and TRBV6-3, could not be distinguished by the 87-base-pair reads and were therefore excluded. According to the authors, the approach could potentially be generalized to other disease states and immunological phenotypes. Linkage disequilibrium might explain the correlated functional status among segregating V segments, but an unknown experimental factor could not be ruled out. The classifier was reported to diagnose cytomegalovirus status with high specificity and sensitivity in both the original and validation cohorts.

Sequencing input: PBMCs. This TCR was sampled from a human donor in good health. The chain is assembled from TRBV7-6 and TRBJ1-4; no D gene is confidently identified. The CDR3 sequence is CASSLGVGDREKLFF. At the DNA level, the sequence is TGTGCCAGCAGCTTAGGTGTCGGGGATCGTGAAAAACTGTTTTTT.